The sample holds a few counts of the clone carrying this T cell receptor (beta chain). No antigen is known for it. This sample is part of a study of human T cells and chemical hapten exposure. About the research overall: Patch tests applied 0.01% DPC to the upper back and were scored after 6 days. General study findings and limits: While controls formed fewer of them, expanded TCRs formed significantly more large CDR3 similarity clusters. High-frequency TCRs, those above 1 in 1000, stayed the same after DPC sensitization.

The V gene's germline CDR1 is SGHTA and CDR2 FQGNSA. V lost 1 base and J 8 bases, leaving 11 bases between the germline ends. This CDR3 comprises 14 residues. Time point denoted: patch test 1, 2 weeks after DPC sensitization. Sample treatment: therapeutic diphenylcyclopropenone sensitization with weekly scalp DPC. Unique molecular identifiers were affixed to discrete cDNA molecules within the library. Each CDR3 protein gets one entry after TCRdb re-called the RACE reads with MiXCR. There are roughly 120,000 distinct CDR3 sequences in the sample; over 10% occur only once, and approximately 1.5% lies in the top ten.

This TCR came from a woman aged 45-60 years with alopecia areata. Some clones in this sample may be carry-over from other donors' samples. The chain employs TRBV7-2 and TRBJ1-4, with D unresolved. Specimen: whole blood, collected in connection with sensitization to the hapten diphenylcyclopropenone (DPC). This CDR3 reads CASSLVAGTEKLFF. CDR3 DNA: TGTGCCAGCAGCTTAGTTGCCGGCACCGAAAAACTGTTTTTT.